This T cell receptor beta chain is from a study of T cell responses to AZD1222 COVID-19 vaccine. Assay used: immunoSEQ multiplex PCR; TCRdb lists only in-frame clones, some missing. The table lists approximately 180,000 clones, around nine tenths of them singletons, with approximately 4% in the top ten. This clone came up once. Its antigen is currently unknown. Findings of the study overall: Repertoire sampling happened only post peak T cell response.

CDR1 is SGHAT, CDR2 FQDESV, per germline (reference sequence). This CDR3 comprises 13 residues. J lost 8 bases, V lost 5 bases, and 6 bases had no gene match. The input for sequencing was peripheral blood, taken 28 days after the second dose of the MenACWY control vaccine. The sequence was obtained from an adult who received the MenACWY meningococcal vaccine as a control. The chain couples TRBV11-1 to TRBJ1-1; the match to TRBD1 covers 9 bases. CDR3 nucleotide sequence: TGTGCCAGCAGCGCCCGAGGGACAGGGGAAGCTTTCTTT. Its translation: CASSARGTGEAFF.